The 21 T cell receptor beta chains below all came from one sample that was sequenced in a study of T cell repertoires and HLA-DP antigens. TCRdb keeps only in-frame clones here, not all; method: immunoSEQ multiplex PCR. The profile shows roughly 110,000 clones, approximately 92% of them singletons. Their recognized antigens are unknown. Sequences were obtained from CD4+ T cells from PBMCs. Receptors were obtained from a woman aged 18 to 35 in good health and CMV-seronegative.

The chain uses TRBV5-6 and TRBJ2-3; the match to TRBD2 covers 7 bases. Germline V gene data show CDR1 as SGHDT and CDR2 as YYEEEE. After removal of 0 bases from V and 9 bases from J, the junction contained 10 bases not matched to a gene. The CDR3 loop spans 15 amino acids. In nucleotides, the CDR3 is TGTGCCAGCAGCTTGGTGGGCGGGGGTGCAAACACGCAGTATTTT. Protein: CASSLVGGGANTQYF.

The CDR3, as DNA: TGTGCCAGCAGTTCCGGAGGCAGGGGAGGCTACGAGCAGTACGTC. It specifies CASSSGGRGGYEQYV. The chain employs TRBV28 and TRBJ2-7, with D tentatively TRBD1 or TRBD2 (6 bases each). V gave up 4 bases and J gave up 3 bases, with 16 bases separating them. The CDR3 is 15 amino acids. In germline, CDR1 is MDHEN, CDR2 SYDVKM.

The chain is built from TRBV10-3 and TRBJ1-2; the match to TRBD1 covers 8 bases. CDR3 length: 14 residues. The V gene end was trimmed by 6 bases and the J gene end by 3 bases; junction bases not matched to a gene: 6. CDR1 and CDR2 (germline): ENHRY, SYGVKD. This chain's CDR3 is CAIRGTGRYYGYTF. CDR3 nucleotides: TGTGCCATCAGGGGGACAGGACGGTACTATGGCTACACCTTC.

The CDR3 DNA sequence: TGTGCCAGCAGTTACGCTCTACAGACCTACGAGCAGTACTTC. It translates to CASSYALQTYEQYF. The chain is built from TRBV6-6 and TRBJ2-7, with D uncertain. The CDR3 is made up of 14 amino acids. Trimming removed 2 bases from V and 2 bases from J, with 10 bases in between. CDR1 MNHNY and CDR2 SVGAGI come from the germline V gene (reference sequence).

This clone was detected once. The rearrangement uses TRBV5-1 and TRBJ2-2; D possibly corresponds to TRBD1 (6 bases). This CDR3 comprises 18 residues. Trimming shortened V by 7 bases and J by 0 bases, and 22 bases separated the two germline ends. CDR1 and CDR2 from the germline V gene are SGHRS and YFSETQ. The DNA of the CDR3 is TGCGCCAGCCGCTACCGACAGGTGCCCATCGCGAACACCGGGGAGCTGTTTTTT. This encodes CASRYRQVPIANTGELFF.

The chain links TRBV4-2 to TRBJ1-2; TRBD1 matches 9 bases. The CDR3 spans 17 residues. Germline V lookup: CDR1 LGHNA, CDR2 YNFKEQ. Losses at the gene ends were 0 bases for V and 8 bases for J; bases not matched to a gene: 13. The CDR3 loop is CASSQEELTGTGRGYTF. The DNA for the CDR3 is TGTGCCAGCAGCCAAGAAGAGTTGACCGGGACAGGGAGAGGCTACACCTTC.

The chain joins TRBV11-3 to TRBJ2-5; 9 bases line up with TRBD2. V lost 3 bases and J lost 1; bases outside the gene matches: 3. The CDR3 length is 15 residues. Per the germline V gene, CDR1 is SGHNT and CDR2 is YENEEA. CDR3: CASSLRRGGQETQYF. The CDR3 DNA follows: TGTGCCAGCAGCTTGAGGCGGGGGGGCCAAGAGACCCAGTACTTC. Together with reference TRBV11-3 and TRBJ2-5, the CDR3 gives the full variable domain: EAGVVQSPRYKIIEKKQPVAFWCNPISGHNTLYWYLQNLGQGPELLIRYENEEAVDDSQLPKDRFSAERLKGVDSTLKIQPAELGDSAVYLCASSLRRGGQETQYFGPGTRLLVL.

V is TRBV6-1 and J is TRBJ1-1, with D unresolved. Germline V lookup: CDR1 MNHNS, CDR2 SASEGT. Trimming took 4 bases from V and 0 from J, leaving 12 bases between them. The CDR3 runs to 15 residues. CDR3 bases: TGTGCCAGCAGTGCACAGACATTTATGAACACTGAAGCTTTCTTT. Residues: CASSAQTFMNTEAFF.

This clone appeared once. The V and J genes are TRBV5-6 and TRBJ1-4, with 7 positions matching TRBD1. The CDR3 sequence is 14 residues long. Per the germline V gene, CDR1 is SGHDT and CDR2 is YYEEEE. The V segment lost 7 bases and the J segment 8 bases; nucleotides outside the gene matches: 11. In DNA form, the CDR3 reads TGTGCCAGCTCCCCCCCAGGGGGTGGGGAAAAACTGTTTTTT. This encodes CASSPPGGGEKLFF.

The chain employs TRBV28 and TRBJ1-2, with D tentatively TRBD1 (6 bases). Trimming stripped 6 bases from V and 4 bases from J, with 15 bases between. From germline, CDR1 is MDHEN and CDR2 SYDVKM. This CDR3 has 14 amino acids. CDR3 in amino acids: CASRQQSRGYGYTF. CDR3 nucleotide sequence: TGTGCCAGCAGGCAACAAAGCAGGGGCTATGGCTACACCTTC.

The rearrangement joins TRBV11-2 to TRBJ2-1; D unclear. Trimming took 1 base from V and 0 from J, leaving 10 bases between them. This CDR3 contains 16 residues. The germline CDR1 and CDR2 sequences are SGHAT and FQNNGV. CDR3 in amino acids: CASSLVLRSSYNEQFF. The CDR3 DNA sequence: TGTGCCAGCAGCTTAGTGCTGCGAAGCTCCTACAATGAGCAGTTCTTC.

The chain uses TRBV7-3 and TRBJ2-3; 11 bases match TRBD2. The V and J ends lost 5 bases and 5 bases, in that order; junction bases with no gene match: 12. Per the germline V gene, CDR1 is SGHTA and CDR2 is FQGTGA. This CDR3 comprises 17 residues. The CDR3 region has the DNA TGTGCCAGCAGCCAGCTAGGCTGGCTAGCGGGAGGAGATACGCAGTATTTT. As protein: CASSQLGWLAGGDTQYF.

This chain connects TRBV2 to TRBJ1-5, with TRBD1 as a possible D gene (6 bases). Germline-derived CDR1 and CDR2 are SNHLY and FYNNEI. The CDR3 runs 13 residues. Trimming stripped 5 bases from V and 4 bases from J, with 9 bases between. In DNA, the CDR3 is TGTGCCAGCAGTCCGGACAGTAATCAGCCCCAGCATTTT. This sequence encodes CASSPDSNQPQHF.

The V gene is TRBV6-1, the J gene TRBJ1-6; TRBD1 aligns across 7 bases. The germline gives CDR1 MNHNS, CDR2 SASEGT. This CDR3 comprises 15 residues. Losses at the gene ends were 3 bases for V and 7 bases for J; bases not matched to a gene: 6. For the CDR3, the DNA is TGTGCCAGCAGTGATAGGAACAGGGGAAATTCACCCCTCCACTTT. Protein product: CASSDRNRGNSPLHF.

The chain uses TRBV7-9 and TRBJ1-1; D unresolved. This CDR3 has 13 amino acids. The germline V gene has CDR1 SEHNR and CDR2 FQNEAQ (reference sequence). V was cut by 2 bases and J by 1 base, with 5 bases left in between. The CDR3 loop reads CASSLIENTEAFF. CDR3 in DNA: TGTGCCAGCAGCTTAATTGAGAACACTGAAGCTTTCTTT.

V is TRBV28 and J is TRBJ2-5; no firm D call. Germline-derived CDR1 and CDR2 are MDHEN and SYDVKM. This CDR3 spans 13 amino acids. V was pared by 5 bases and J by 7 bases, with 14 bases between. The CDR3 DNA reads TGTGCCAGCAGTCCGCGGTCCCTACGGACCCAGTACTTC. This sequence encodes CASSPRSLRTQYF. Together with reference TRBV28 and TRBJ2-5, the CDR3 gives the full variable domain: DVKVTQSSRYLVKRTGEKVFLECVQDMDHENMFWYRQDPGLGLRLIYFSYDVKMKEKGDIPEGYSVSREKKERFSLILESASTNQTSMYLCASSPRSLRTQYFGPGTRLLVL.

The chain joins TRBV19 to TRBJ1-1; TRBD1 matches 8 bases. Germline V gene sequence: CDR1 LNHDA, CDR2 SQIVND (reference sequence). The CDR3 runs 16 residues. V dropped 4 bases and J dropped 2; count of bases not matched to a gene: 9. CDR3 DNA sequence: TGTGCCAGTAGTACAACGGACAGGGAGGGCAACACTGAAGCTTTCTTT. Protein sequence: CASSTTDREGNTEAFF.

V gene TRBV5-1 combines with J gene TRBJ1-2; D is uncertain. The CDR3 totals 14 residues. The V gene's germline CDR1 is SGHRS and CDR2 YFSETQ. The ends were cut back, 1 base at V and 1 base at J, with 8 bases in the middle. In nucleotides, the CDR3 is TGCGCCAGCAGCTTGTTCGTGGATAACTATGGCTACACCTTC. Residues: CASSLFVDNYGYTF.

For this clone: Different DNA sequences within this sample yield the same CDR3. The chain links TRBV28 to TRBJ1-1; D is uncertain. The CDR3 runs to 11 residues. V was pared by 3 bases and J by 4 bases, with 3 bases between. Germline lookup yields CDR1 MDHEN and CDR2 SYDVKM. Here the CDR3 DNA reads TGTGCCAGCAGTTTCCGCACTGAAGCTTTCTTT. It specifies CASSFRTEAFF.

The CDR3 region is CASSPRSGSSSYEQYF. The CDR3, as DNA: TGTGCCAGCAGCCCCCGTAGCGGGAGTAGCTCCTACGAGCAGTACTTC. The rearrangement joins TRBV5-4 to TRBJ2-7; TRBD2 matches at 9 bases. In germline, CDR1 is SGHNT, CDR2 YYREEE (reference sequence). The trim removed 4 bases at V and 0 bases at J, leaving 8 bases unmatched. CDR3 length equals 16 residues.

This sequence joins TRBV18 and TRBJ2-1; D perhaps matches TRBD1 (6 bases). The CDR3 totals 14 residues. V lost 3 bases, J lost 4 bases, and 10 bases lay in between. Germline assignment: CDR1 KGHSH and CDR2 LQKENI. The CDR3 reads CASSPPGAYNEQFF. The DNA of the CDR3 is TGTGCCAGCTCACCTCCAGGGGCTTACAATGAGCAGTTCTTC.